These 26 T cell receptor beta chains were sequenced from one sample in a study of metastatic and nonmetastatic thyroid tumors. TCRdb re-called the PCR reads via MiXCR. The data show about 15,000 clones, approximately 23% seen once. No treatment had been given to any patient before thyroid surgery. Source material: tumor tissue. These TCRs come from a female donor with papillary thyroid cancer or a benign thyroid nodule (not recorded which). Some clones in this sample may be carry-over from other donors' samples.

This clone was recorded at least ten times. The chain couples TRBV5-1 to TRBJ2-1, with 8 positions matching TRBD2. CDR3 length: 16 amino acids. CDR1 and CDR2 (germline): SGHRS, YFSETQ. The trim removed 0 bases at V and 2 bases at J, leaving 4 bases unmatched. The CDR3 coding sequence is TGCGCCAGCAGCTTGGATCGGGGGGGTGCCTACAATGAGCAGTTCTTC. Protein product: CASSLDRGGAYNEQFF.

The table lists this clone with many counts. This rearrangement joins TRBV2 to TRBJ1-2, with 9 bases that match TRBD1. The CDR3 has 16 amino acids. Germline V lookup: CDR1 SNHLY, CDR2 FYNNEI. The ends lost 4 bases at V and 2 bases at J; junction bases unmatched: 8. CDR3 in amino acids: CASSGDRDGLNYGYTF. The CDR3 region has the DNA TGTGCCAGCAGTGGGGACAGGGACGGTTTGAACTATGGCTACACCTTC.

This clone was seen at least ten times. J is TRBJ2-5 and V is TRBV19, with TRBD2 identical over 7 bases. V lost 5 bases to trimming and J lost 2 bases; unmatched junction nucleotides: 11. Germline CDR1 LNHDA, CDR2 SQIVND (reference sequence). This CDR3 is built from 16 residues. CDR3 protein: CASSALSGRGQETQYF. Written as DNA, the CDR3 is TGTGCCAGTAGTGCGCTCTCAGGGAGGGGTCAAGAGACCCAGTACTTC.

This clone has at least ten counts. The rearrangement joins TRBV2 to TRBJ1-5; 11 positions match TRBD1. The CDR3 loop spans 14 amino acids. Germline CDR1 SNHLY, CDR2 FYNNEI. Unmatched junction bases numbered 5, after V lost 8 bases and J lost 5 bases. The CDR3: CASHWTGGYQPQHF. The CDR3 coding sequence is TGTGCCAGCCATTGGACAGGGGGCTATCAGCCCCAGCATTTT. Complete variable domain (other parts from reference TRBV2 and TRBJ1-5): EPEVTQTPSHQVTQMGQEVILRCVPISNHLYFYWYRQILGQKVEFLVSFYNNEISEKSEIFDDQFSVERPDGSNFTLKIRSTKLEDSAMYFCASHWTGGYQPQHFGDGTRLSIL.

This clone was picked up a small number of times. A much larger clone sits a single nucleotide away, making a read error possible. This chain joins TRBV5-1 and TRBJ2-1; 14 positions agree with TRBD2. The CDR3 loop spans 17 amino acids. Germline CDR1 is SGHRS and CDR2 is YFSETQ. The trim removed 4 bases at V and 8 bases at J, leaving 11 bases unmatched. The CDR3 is CASSPWTSGRYNDEQFF. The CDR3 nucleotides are TGCGCCAGCAGCCCTTGGACTAGCGGGAGGTATAACGATGAGCAGTTCTTC.

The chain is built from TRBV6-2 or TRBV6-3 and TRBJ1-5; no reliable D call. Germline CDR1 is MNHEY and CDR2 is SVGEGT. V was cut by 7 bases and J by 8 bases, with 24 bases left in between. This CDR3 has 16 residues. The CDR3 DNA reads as TGTGCCAGCACCCAGGTGGCAACACGGGAGAGTAAGCCCCAGCATTTT. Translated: CASTQVATRESKPQHF.

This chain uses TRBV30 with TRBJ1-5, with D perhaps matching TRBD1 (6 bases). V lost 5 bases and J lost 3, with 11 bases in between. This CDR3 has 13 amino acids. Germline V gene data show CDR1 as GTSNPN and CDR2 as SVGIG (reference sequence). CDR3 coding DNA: TGTGCCTGGCAGACAGGTAACAATCAGCCCCAGCATTTT. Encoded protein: CAWQTGNNQPQHF.

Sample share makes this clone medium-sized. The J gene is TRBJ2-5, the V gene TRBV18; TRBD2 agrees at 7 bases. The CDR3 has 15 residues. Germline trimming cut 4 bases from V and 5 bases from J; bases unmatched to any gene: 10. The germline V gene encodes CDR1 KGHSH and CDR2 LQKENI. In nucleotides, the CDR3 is TGTGCCAGCTCACGTACGGGAGGAGCTAGGGAGACCCAGTACTTC. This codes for CASSRTGGARETQYF.

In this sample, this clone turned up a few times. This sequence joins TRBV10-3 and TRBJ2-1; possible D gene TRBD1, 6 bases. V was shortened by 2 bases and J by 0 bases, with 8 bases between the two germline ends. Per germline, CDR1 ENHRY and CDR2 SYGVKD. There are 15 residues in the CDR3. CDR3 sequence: CAISEPDSSYNEQFF. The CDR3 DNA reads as TGTGCCATCAGTGAGCCGGACAGCTCCTACAATGAGCAGTTCTTC.

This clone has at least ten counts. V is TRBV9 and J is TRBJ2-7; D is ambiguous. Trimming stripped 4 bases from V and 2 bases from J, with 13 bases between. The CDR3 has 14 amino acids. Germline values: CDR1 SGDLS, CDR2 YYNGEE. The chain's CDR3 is CASSTSPAAYEQYF. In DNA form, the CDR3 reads TGTGCCAGCAGCACCTCTCCGGCAGCCTACGAGCAGTACTTC. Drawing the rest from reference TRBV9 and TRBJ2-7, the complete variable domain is DSGVTQTPKHLITATGQRVTLRCSPRSGDLSVYWYQQSLDQGLQFLIQYYNGEERAKGNILERFSAQQFPDLHSELNLSSLELGDSALYFCASSTSPAAYEQYFGPGTRLTVT.

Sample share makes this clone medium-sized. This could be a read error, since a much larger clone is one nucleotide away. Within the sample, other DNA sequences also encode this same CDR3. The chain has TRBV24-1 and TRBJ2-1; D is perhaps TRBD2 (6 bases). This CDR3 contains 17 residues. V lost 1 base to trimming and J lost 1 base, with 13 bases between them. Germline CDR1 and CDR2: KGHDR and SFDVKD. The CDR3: CATSDFRTSGSYNEQFF. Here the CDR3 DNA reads TGTGCCACCAGTGATTTCCGGACGAGCGGGTCCTACAATGAGCAGTTCTTC.

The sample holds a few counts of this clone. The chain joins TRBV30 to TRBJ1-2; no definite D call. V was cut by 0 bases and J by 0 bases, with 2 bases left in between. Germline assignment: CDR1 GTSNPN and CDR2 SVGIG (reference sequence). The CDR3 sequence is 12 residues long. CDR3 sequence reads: CAWSVTNYGYTF. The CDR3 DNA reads TGTGCCTGGAGTGTCACTAACTATGGCTACACCTTC.

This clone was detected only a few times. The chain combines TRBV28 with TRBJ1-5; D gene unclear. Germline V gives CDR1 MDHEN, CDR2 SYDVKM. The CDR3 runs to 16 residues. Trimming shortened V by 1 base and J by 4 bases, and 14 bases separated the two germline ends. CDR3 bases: TGTGCCAGCAGTTTATTTCTAGGAGGGAATAATCAGCCCCAGCATTTT. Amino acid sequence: CASSLFLGGNNQPQHF.

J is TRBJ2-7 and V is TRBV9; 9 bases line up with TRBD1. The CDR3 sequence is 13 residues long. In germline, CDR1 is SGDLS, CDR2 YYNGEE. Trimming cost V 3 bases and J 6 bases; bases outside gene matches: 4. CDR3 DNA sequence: TGTGCCAGCAGCGGGGGACAGGGTGGCGAGCAGTACTTC. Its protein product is CASSGGQGGEQYF. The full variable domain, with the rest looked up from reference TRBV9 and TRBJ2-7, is DSGVTQTPKHLITATGQRVTLRCSPRSGDLSVYWYQQSLDQGLQFLIQYYNGEERAKGNILERFSAQQFPDLHSELNLSSLELGDSALYFCASSGGQGGEQYFGPGTRLTVT.

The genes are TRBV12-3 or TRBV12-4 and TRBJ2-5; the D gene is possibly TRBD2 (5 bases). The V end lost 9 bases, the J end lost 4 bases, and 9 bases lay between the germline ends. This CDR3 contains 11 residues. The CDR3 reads CARPEAETQYF. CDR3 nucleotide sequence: TGTGCCAGGCCGGAGGCAGAGACCCAGTACTTC.

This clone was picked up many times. CDR3 nucleotide sequence: TGTGCCAGCAGCTTAGGGAGCGAGCAGAATGGCTACACCTTC. This codes for CASSLGSEQNGYTF. The rearrangement links TRBV7-2 to TRBJ1-2; D not certain. The V gene lost 1 base and the J gene lost 6 bases, with 12 bases spanning the gap. Germline CDR1 reads SGHTA; CDR2 reads FQGNSA. This CDR3 comprises 14 residues.

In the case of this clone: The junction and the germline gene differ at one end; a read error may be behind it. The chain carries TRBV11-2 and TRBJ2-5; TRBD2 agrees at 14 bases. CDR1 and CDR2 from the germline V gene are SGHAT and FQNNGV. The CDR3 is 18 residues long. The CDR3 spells CASSWGTSGSTFGVTRYF. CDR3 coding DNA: TGTGCCAGCAGCTGGGGGACTAGCGGGAGTACCTTCGGAGTGACCCGGTACTTC.

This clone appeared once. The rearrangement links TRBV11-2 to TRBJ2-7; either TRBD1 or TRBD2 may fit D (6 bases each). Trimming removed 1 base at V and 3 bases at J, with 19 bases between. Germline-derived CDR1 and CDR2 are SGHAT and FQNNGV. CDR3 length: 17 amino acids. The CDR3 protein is CASSLVRGTKEGYEQYF. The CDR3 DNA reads TGTGCCAGCAGCTTAGTCCGCGGGACAAAAGAGGGCTACGAGCAGTACTTC.

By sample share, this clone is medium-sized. The CDR3 DNA sequence: TGTGCCAGCAGTGATGGGTGGCCCTCCTACGAGCAGTACTTC. It encodes CASSDGWPSYEQYF. The gene calls are TRBV2 and TRBJ2-7, with D unresolved. CDR3 length: 14 residues. Germline values: CDR1 SNHLY, CDR2 FYNNEI. Trimming pared 3 bases from V and 0 bases from J, leaving 9 bases between. The full variable domain, with the rest looked up from reference TRBV2 and TRBJ2-7, is EPEVTQTPSHQVTQMGQEVILRCVPISNHLYFYWYRQILGQKVEFLVSFYNNEISEKSEIFDDQFSVERPDGSNFTLKIRSTKLEDSAMYFCASSDGWPSYEQYFGPGTRLTVT.

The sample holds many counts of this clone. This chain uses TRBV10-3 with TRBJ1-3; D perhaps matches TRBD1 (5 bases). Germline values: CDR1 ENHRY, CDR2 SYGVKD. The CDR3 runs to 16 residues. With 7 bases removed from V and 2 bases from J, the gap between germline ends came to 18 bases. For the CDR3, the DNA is TGTGCCATCACCCGACTGGCACCAGGGACTGGAAACACCATATATTTT. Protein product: CAITRLAPGTGNTIYF.

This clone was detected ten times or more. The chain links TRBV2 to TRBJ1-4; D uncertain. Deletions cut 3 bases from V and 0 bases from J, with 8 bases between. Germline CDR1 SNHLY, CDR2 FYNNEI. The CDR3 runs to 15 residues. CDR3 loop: CASSEAVSTNEKLFF. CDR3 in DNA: TGTGCCAGCAGTGAGGCAGTCTCAACTAATGAAAAACTGTTTTTT.

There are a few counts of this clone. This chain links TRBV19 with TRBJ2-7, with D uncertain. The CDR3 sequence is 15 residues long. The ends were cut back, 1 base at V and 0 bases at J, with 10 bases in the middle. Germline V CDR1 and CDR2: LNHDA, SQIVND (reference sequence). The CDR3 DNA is TGTGCCAGTAGTATAGGGCCCCTGGGCTCCTACGAGCAGTACTTC. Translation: CASSIGPLGSYEQYF. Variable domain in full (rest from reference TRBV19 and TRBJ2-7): DGGITQSPKYLFRKEGQNVTLSCEQNLNHDAMYWYRQDPGQGLRLIYYSQIVNDFQKGDIAEGYSVSREKKESFPLTVTSAQKNPTAFYLCASSIGPLGSYEQYFGPGTRLTVT.

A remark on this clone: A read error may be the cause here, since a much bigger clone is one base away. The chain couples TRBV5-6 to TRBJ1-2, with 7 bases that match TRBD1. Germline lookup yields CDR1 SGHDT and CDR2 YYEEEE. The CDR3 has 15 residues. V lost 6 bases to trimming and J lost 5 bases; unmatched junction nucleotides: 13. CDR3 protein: CASNLGDRTKYGYTF. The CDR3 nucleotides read TGTGCCAGCAACCTTGGGGACAGAACCAAATATGGCTACACCTTC.

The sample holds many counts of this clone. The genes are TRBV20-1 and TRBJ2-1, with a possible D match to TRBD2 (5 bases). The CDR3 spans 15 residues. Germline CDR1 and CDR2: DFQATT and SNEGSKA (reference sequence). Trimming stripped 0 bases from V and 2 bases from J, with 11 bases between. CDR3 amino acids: CSAREPTAAYNEQFF. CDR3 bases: TGCAGTGCTAGAGAACCAACAGCGGCCTACAATGAGCAGTTCTTC.

This CDR3 is CASIDPGLAGVDEQFF. DNA for the CDR3: TGTGCCAGCATCGACCCGGGACTAGCGGGAGTCGATGAGCAGTTCTTC. This chain connects TRBV6-5 to TRBJ2-1, with 14 bases identical to TRBD2. The CDR3 length is 16 residues. Germline-derived CDR1 and CDR2 are MNHEY and SVGAGI. Trimming took 7 bases from V and 8 from J; bases not matched to a gene: 10.

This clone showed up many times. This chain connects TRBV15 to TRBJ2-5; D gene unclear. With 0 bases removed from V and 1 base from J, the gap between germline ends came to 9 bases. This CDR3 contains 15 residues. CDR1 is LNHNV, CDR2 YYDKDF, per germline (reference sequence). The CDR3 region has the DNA TGTGCCACCAGCAGAGATCCGCAGGCCCAAGAGACCCAGTACTTC. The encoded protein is CATSRDPQAQETQYF.